This entry features one T cell receptor beta chain sequence. This sample is part of a study of blood T cells in healthy people across ages. Through a sample-barcoded 5' primer and a J-beta primer mix, a second PCR was run for 7 to 11 cycles. TCRdb fed the 5' RACE reads into MiXCR, producing one record per CDR3 protein. The data hold 870,000 or so distinct CDR3 sequences, with 29% observed a single time. Germline CDR1 is DFQATT and CDR2 is SNEGSKA (reference sequence). The CDR3 spans 14 residues. Trimming took 3 bases from V and 4 from J, leaving 15 bases between them. Material for sequencing was blood. This receptor was taken from a woman at least 80 years old in good health. The V and J genes are TRBV20-1 and TRBJ1-1; possibly TRBD1 for D (5 bases). CDR3 bases: TGCAGTGCTAGGGCCGCGGGGGGTAGCACTGAAGCTTTCTTT. This encodes CSARAAGGSTEAFF.